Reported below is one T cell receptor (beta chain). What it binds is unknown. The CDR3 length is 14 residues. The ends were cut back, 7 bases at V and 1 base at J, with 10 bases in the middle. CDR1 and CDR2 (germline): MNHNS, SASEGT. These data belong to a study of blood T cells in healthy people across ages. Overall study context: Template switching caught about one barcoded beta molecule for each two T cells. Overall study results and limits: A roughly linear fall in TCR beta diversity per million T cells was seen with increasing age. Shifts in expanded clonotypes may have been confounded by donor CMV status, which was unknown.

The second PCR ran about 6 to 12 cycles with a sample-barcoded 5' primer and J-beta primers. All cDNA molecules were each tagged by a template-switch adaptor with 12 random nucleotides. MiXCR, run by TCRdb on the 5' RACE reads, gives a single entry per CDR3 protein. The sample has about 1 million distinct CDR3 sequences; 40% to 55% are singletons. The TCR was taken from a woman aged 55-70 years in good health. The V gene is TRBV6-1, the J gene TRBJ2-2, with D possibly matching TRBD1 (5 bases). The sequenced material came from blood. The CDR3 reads CASNWQGNTGELFF. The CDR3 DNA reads TGTGCCAGCAATTGGCAGGGGAACACCGGGGAGCTGTTTTTT.